One sample yielded the 18 T cell receptor beta chains listed below, sequenced in a study of T cell changes during pregnancy in multiple sclerosis. Repertoires were generated with immunoSEQ multiplex PCR, while TCRdb's copy carries only in-frame clones and drops some. The sample carries fewer than 80,000 clones, 89% recorded once. This sample comprised peripheral blood, obtained in the first trimester of pregnancy. These receptors were taken from a female donor in good health, enrolled as a control in a pregnancy study.

The chain links TRBV6-1 to TRBJ2-7; TRBD1 matches 9 bases. The CDR3 length is 15 residues. Trimming took 7 bases from V and 3 from J; bases not matched to a gene: 10. Germline V gene sequence: CDR1 MNHNS, CDR2 SASEGT. CDR3 sequence: CASTGTGGRYYEQYF. CDR3 DNA: TGTGCCAGCACCGGTACAGGGGGCCGTTACTACGAGCAGTACTTC.

CDR3 DNA sequence: TGTGCCAGCAGCCCCACCTCGAACAGGGGAGACTACGAGCAGTACTTC. Amino acid sequence: CASSPTSNRGDYEQYF. The chain is built from TRBV7-2 and TRBJ2-7; TRBD1 aligns across 7 bases. The V gene end was trimmed by 5 bases and the J gene end by 3 bases; junction bases not matched to a gene: 13. CDR1 is SGHTA and CDR2 is FQGNSA in the germline V gene. The CDR3 has 16 residues. The full variable domain, with the rest looked up from reference TRBV7-2 and TRBJ2-7, is GAGVSQSPSNKVTEKGKDVELRCDPISGHTALYWYRQSLGQGLEFLIYFQGNSAPDKSGLPSDRFSAERTGGSVSTLTIQRTQQEDSAVYLCASSPTSNRGDYEQYFGPGTRLTVT.

The chain employs TRBV28 and TRBJ2-3; D unclear. Trimming removed 6 bases from V and 0 bases from J, with 10 bases in between. Germline CDR1 and CDR2: MDHEN and SYDVKM. The CDR3 loop spans 14 amino acids. The chain's CDR3 is CASSPGSSTDTQYF. DNA of the CDR3: TGTGCCAGCAGCCCGGGTTCTAGCACAGATACGCAGTATTTT. Combining the CDR3 with reference TRBV28 and TRBJ2-3 gives the whole variable domain DVKVTQSSRYLVKRTGEKVFLECVQDMDHENMFWYRQDPGLGLRLIYFSYDVKMKEKGDIPEGYSVSREKKERFSLILESASTNQTSMYLCASSPGSSTDTQYFGPGTRLTVL.

The chain uses TRBV2 and TRBJ2-5, with 11 positions matching TRBD1. CDR3 length: 15 amino acids. Trimming removed 4 bases from V and 1 base from J; junction bases left unmatched: 2. The germline gives CDR1 SNHLY, CDR2 FYNNEI. CDR3 sequence reads: CASSAGTGGQETQYF. CDR3 DNA: TGTGCCAGCAGTGCCGGGACAGGGGGCCAAGAGACCCAGTACTTC. The complete variable domain, with remaining parts taken from reference TRBV2 and TRBJ2-5, reads EPEVTQTPSHQVTQMGQEVILRCVPISNHLYFYWYRQILGQKVEFLVSFYNNEISEKSEIFDDQFSVERPDGSNFTLKIRSTKLEDSAMYFCASSAGTGGQETQYFGPGTRLLVL.

The chain employs TRBV10-3 and TRBJ2-1; TRBD2 might be the D (5 bases). Trimming shortened V by 10 bases and J by 1 base, and 14 bases separated the two germline ends. Germline values: CDR1 ENHRY, CDR2 SYGVKD. This CDR3 comprises 14 residues. The CDR3 DNA is TGTGCCACCGGGGTAGGGCAGTCCTACAATGAGCAGTTCTTC. Translated, it gives CATGVGQSYNEQFF.

The rearrangement joins TRBV15 to TRBJ1-1, with TRBD1 as a possible D gene (6 bases). The V end lost 5 bases, the J end lost 0 bases, and 19 bases lay between the germline ends. This CDR3 region has 17 residues. In germline, CDR1 is LNHNV, CDR2 YYDKDF (reference sequence). The CDR3 sequence is CATSPGALRSMNTEAFF. The CDR3, as DNA: TGTGCCACCAGCCCAGGGGCCCTAAGGTCCATGAACACTGAAGCTTTCTTT.

The chain couples TRBV29-1 to TRBJ2-2; 7 positions agree with TRBD1. The CDR3 contains 16 residues. Germline trimming cut 1 base from V and 5 bases from J; bases unmatched to any gene: 10. The germline CDR1 and CDR2 sequences are SQVTM and ANQGSEA. DNA for the CDR3: TGCAGCGTTGAAGGCTTTCCCGGGACAGAAACCGGGGAGCTGTTTTTT. Its protein product is CSVEGFPGTETGELFF.

The chain has TRBV5-1 and TRBJ1-2; D unclear. V lost 4 bases to trimming and J lost 8 bases, with 12 bases between them. This CDR3 region has 12 residues. The germline CDR1 and CDR2 sequences are SGHRS and YFSETQ. CDR3 coding DNA: TGCGCCAGCAGCCCTGACATGCAAGGCTACACCTTC. It encodes CASSPDMQGYTF.

The J gene is TRBJ2-4, the V gene TRBV5-8, with a weak D call TRBD1 (6 bases). V was pared by 0 bases and J by 6 bases, with 13 bases between. Germline V gene data show CDR1 as SGHTS and CDR2 as YDEGEE. CDR3 length: 15 residues. The CDR3 protein is CASSLAAGAGNIQYF. CDR3 bases: TGTGCCAGCAGCTTGGCTGCAGGGGCTGGAAACATTCAGTACTTC.

This chain uses TRBV15 with TRBJ1-1; D is perhaps TRBD1 (6 bases). The germline CDR1 and CDR2 sequences are LNHNV and YYDKDF (reference sequence). Trimming removed 1 base at V and 3 bases at J, with 12 bases between. The CDR3 has 15 residues. The CDR3 spells CATSRARGADTEAFF. In DNA form, the CDR3 reads TGTGCCACCAGCAGAGCCAGGGGCGCGGACACTGAAGCTTTCTTT.

This clone was counted a single time. The chain joins TRBV19 to TRBJ1-1, with 8 bases that match TRBD1. The CDR3 consists of 17 residues. From germline, CDR1 is LNHDA and CDR2 SQIVND (reference sequence). The V segment lost 5 bases and the J segment 4 bases; nucleotides outside the gene matches: 15. CDR3 sequence reads: CASSVGQRTGGVTEAFF. CDR3 DNA: TGTGCCAGTAGTGTCGGTCAACGCACAGGGGGGGTCACTGAAGCTTTCTTT.

V is TRBV6-5 and J is TRBJ1-1; no firm D call. Trimming pared 0 bases from V and 2 bases from J, leaving 13 bases between. This CDR3 has 16 amino acids. Germline CDR1 and CDR2: MNHEY and SVGAGI. Written as DNA, the CDR3 is TGTGCCAGCAGTTACTCGACGTTTGGAGCCAACACTGAAGCTTTCTTT. It encodes CASSYSTFGANTEAFF.

The chain's CDR3 is CASSQDAGMNTEAFF. The CDR3 DNA sequence: TGCGCCAGCAGCCAAGATGCGGGGATGAACACTGAAGCTTTCTTT. The chain employs TRBV4-1 and TRBJ1-1; D remains unclear. V gave up 0 bases and J gave up 0 bases, with 8 bases separating them. The CDR3 loop spans 15 amino acids. Germline V lookup: CDR1 MGHRA, CDR2 YSYEKL.

V is TRBV19 and J is TRBJ1-1; a weak D match, TRBD1 (6 bases). CDR3 length equals 14 residues. In germline, CDR1 is LNHDA, CDR2 SQIVND (reference sequence). V was trimmed by 6 bases and J by 1 base, leaving 12 bases between them. In DNA form, the CDR3 reads TGTGCCAGTAGCCGGGGGGGCGCGAACACTGAAGCTTTCTTT. Protein sequence: CASSRGGANTEAFF.

The chain employs TRBV4-1 and TRBJ2-2; 8 bases map to TRBD1. The germline CDR1 and CDR2 sequences are MGHRA and YSYEKL. This CDR3 spans 17 amino acids. The J segment lost 7 bases and the V segment lost 4 bases, leaving 14 bases of the junction unmatched. The CDR3 spells CASSPNYPGQVNGELFF. The CDR3 nucleotides read TGCGCCAGCAGCCCGAATTACCCGGGACAGGTCAACGGGGAGCTGTTTTTT.

This chain joins TRBV5-1 and TRBJ2-3, with D uncertain. This CDR3 has 12 amino acids. The V gene lost 4 bases and the J gene lost 5 bases, with 8 bases spanning the gap. CDR1 and CDR2 from the germline V gene are SGHRS and YFSETQ. DNA for the CDR3: TGCGCCAGCAGCATCGAGTTAGATACGCAGTATTTT. Translation: CASSIELDTQYF.

This rearrangement joins TRBV29-1 to TRBJ2-7; 11 nucleotides match TRBD1. Looked up from germline, CDR1 is SQVTM and CDR2 is ANQGSEA. J lost 0 bases, V lost 5 bases, and 9 bases had no gene match. The CDR3 is 16 amino acids. The CDR3 region has the DNA TGCAGCGTTCCGGGACAGGGGGTTTTTAGCTCCTACGAGCAGTACTTC. It translates to CSVPGQGVFSSYEQYF.

The CDR3 sequence: CASSATGVSRTQYF. The CDR3 DNA is TGTGCCAGCAGTGCGACAGGTGTGTCTAGGACCCAGTACTTC. The rearrangement links TRBV28 to TRBJ2-5; tentatively, D is TRBD1 (6 bases). V was pared by 5 bases and J by 7 bases, with 17 bases between. The germline CDR1 and CDR2 sequences are MDHEN and SYDVKM. The CDR3 sequence is 14 residues long.